This T cell receptor (beta chain) was sequenced in a study of neurological immune-mediated disorders. The CDR3 runs 19 residues. Germline values: CDR1 LGHNA, CDR2 YSLEER. V was clipped by 0 bases and J by 4 bases; unmatched bases: 10. General study results and limits: Phylogenetic grouping assigned the repertoires of 18 of 34 multiple sclerosis patients to a single related-CDR3 cluster, representing a possible signature. CDR3 amino acid sequences found in expanded clones were never shared across subjects, suggesting private repertoires in all groups. The multiple sclerosis repertoire cluster was associated with no clinical or MRI feature.

The method for making cDNA was 5'RACE, and it used 10-nucleotide random UMIs. TCRdb re-called the 5' RACE reads with MiXCR, one entry per CDR3 protein. The sample consists of fewer than 85,000 distinct CDR3 sequences, approximately 4.6% of them appearing once. As concerns this clonotype: What it binds is unknown.

The rearrangement joins TRBV4-3 to TRBJ2-3, with TRBD2 identical over 13 bases. The origin of this receptor is a woman aged 65 to 85 with multiple sclerosis. The material sequenced was PBMCs. The CDR3 DNA is TGCGCCAGCAGCCAAGATCGGGCGTGGACTAGCGGGAGTTCAGATACGCAGTATTTT. It yields the protein CASSQDRAWTSGSSDTQYF.